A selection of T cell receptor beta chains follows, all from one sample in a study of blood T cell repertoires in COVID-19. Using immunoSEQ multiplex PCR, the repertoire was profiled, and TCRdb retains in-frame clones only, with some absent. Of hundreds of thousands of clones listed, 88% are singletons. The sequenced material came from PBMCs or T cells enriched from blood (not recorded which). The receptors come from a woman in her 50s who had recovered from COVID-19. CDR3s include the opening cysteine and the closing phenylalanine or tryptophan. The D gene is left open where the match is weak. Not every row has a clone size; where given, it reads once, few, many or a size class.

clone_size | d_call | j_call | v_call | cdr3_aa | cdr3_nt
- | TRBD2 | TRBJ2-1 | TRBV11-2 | CASSSSGVSTYNEQFF | TGTGCCAGCAGCTCTAGCGGGGTTTCCACCTACAATGAGCAGTTCTTC
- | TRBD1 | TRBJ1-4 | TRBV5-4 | CASSRGQANEKLFF | TGTGCCAGCAGCCGGGGACAGGCGAATGAAAAACTGTTTTTT
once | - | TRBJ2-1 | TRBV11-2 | CASSRRGSADNEQFF | TGTGCCAGCAGCCGTCGCGGTAGCGCAGACAATGAGCAGTTCTTC
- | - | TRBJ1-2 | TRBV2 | CASMPGAYGYTF | TGTGCCAGCATGCCTGGGGCCTATGGCTACACCTTC
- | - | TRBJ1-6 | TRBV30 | CAWSENNNSPLHF | TGTGCCTGGAGTGAGAACAATAATTCACCCCTCCACTTT
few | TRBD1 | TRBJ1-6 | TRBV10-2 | CASRPGQDNSPLHF | TGCGCCAGCAGGCCGGGACAGGATAATTCACCCCTCCACTTT
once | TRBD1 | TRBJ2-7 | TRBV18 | CASGDRGSYEQYF | TGTGCCAGCGGGGACAGGGGCTCCTACGAGCAGTACTTC
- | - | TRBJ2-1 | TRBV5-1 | CASANGRGDGVF | TGCGCCAGCGCAAACGGGCGGGGCGATGGGGTCTTC
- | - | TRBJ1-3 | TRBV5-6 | CASSSQGGPTGNTIYF | TGTGCCAGCAGCTCTCAAGGGGGACCAACTGGAAACACCATATATTTT
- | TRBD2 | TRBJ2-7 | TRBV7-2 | CASSLTSGGYEQYF | TGTGCCAGCAGCTTAACTAGCGGGGGATACGAGCAGTACTTC
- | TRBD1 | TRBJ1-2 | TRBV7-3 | CASSSGTGNVGYTF | TGTGCCAGCAGCTCGGGGACAGGGAATGTTGGCTACACCTTC
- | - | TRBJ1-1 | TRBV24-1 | CATSEGAHTEAFF | TGTGCCACCAGTGAGGGGGCGCACACTGAAGCTTTCTTT
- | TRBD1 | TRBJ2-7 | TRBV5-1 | CASNDGDRSSYEQYF | TGCGCCAGCAACGACGGGGACAGGAGTTCCTACGAGCAGTACTTC
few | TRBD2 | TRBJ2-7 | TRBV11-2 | CASSPYGGSSYEQYF | TGTGCCAGCAGCCCATACGGGGGGAGCTCCTACGAGCAGTACTTC
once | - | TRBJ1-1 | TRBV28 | CASKPGQTGTEAFF | TGTGCCAGCAAACCCGGACAGACGGGCACTGAAGCTTTCTTT
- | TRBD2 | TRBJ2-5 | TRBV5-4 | CASSSATSGRAVETQYF | TGTGCCAGCAGCTCAGCCACTAGCGGGAGGGCCGTGGAGACCCAGTACTTC
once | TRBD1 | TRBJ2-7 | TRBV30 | CAWSVIPTGGDEQYF | TGTGCCTGGAGTGTAATTCCGACAGGGGGAGACGAGCAGTACTTC
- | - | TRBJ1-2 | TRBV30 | CAWSVGRRDSYGYTF | TGTGCCTGGAGTGTTGGCCGGAGGGACTCCTATGGCTACACCTTC
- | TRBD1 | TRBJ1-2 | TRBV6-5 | CASRSGQGNYGYTF | TGTGCCAGCAGGAGCGGACAGGGGAACTATGGCTACACCTTC
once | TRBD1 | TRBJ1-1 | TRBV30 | CAWRPTGSGVNTEAFF | TGTGCCTGGAGACCGACAGGGAGCGGTGTGAACACTGAAGCTTTCTTT
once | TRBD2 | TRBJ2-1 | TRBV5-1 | CASRGGSSNEQFF | TGCGCCAGCAGAGGCGGGAGTTCCAATGAGCAGTTCTTC
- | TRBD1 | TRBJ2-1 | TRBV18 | CASSPPRGLEQFF | TGTGCCAGCTCACCACCGAGGGGGCTAGAGCAGTTCTTC
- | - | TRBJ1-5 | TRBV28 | CASTPAQGSHQPQHF | TGTGCCAGCACCCCCGCCCAGGGTTCCCATCAGCCCCAGCATTTT
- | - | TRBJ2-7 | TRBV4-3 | CASSQALSASSYEQYF | TGCGCCAGCAGCCAAGCACTTTCAGCGAGCTCCTACGAGCAGTACTTC
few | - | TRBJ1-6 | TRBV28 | CASIGGQSNSPLHF | TGTGCCAGCATCGGAGGGCAGTCCAATTCACCCCTCCACTTT
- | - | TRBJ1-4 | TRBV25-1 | CASSDTRRGSSNEKLFF | TGTGCCAGCAGTGACACGCGGAGGGGATCCTCTAATGAAAAACTGTTTTTT
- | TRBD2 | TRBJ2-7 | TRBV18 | CASSPISGSGYEQYF | TGTGCCAGCTCACCGATTAGCGGGAGTGGGTACGAGCAGTACTTC
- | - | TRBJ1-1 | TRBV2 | CASSEKQRNTEAFF | TGTGCCAGCAGTGAGAAACAGAGGAACACTGAAGCTTTCTTT
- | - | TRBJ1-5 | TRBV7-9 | CASSSGVVAQPQHF | TGTGCCAGCAGCTCGGGGGTTGTGGCTCAGCCCCAGCATTTT
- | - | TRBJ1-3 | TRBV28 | CASMRESGNTIYF | TGTGCCAGCATGAGGGAATCTGGAAACACCATATATTTT
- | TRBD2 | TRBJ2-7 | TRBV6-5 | CASRRGGSYEQYF | TGTGCCAGCAGGCGCGGGGGCTCCTACGAGCAGTACTTC
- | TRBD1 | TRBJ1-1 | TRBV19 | CASSTPGQGWGTEAFF | TGTGCCAGTAGTACGCCCGGACAGGGATGGGGCACTGAAGCTTTCTTT
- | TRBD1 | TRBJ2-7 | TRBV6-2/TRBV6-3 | CASSKTGGAYEQYF | TGTGCCAGCAGTAAAACAGGGGGTGCGTACGAGCAGTACTTC
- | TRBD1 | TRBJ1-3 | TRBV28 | CASSLPPGQGLGGNTIYF | TGTGCCAGCAGTTTACCCCCGGGACAGGGGTTGGGTGGAAACACCATATATTTT
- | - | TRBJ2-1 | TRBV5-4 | CASSRTTGNYNEQFF | TGTGCCAGCAGCCGAACGACAGGAAATTACAATGAGCAGTTCTTC
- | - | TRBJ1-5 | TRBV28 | CASSLSSGWQPQHF | TGTGCCAGCAGTTTATCTTCCGGGTGGCAGCCCCAGCATTTT
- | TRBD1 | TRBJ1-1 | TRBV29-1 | CSVEFRGQGWTEAFF | TGCAGCGTTGAATTCAGGGGGCAAGGATGGACTGAAGCTTTCTTT